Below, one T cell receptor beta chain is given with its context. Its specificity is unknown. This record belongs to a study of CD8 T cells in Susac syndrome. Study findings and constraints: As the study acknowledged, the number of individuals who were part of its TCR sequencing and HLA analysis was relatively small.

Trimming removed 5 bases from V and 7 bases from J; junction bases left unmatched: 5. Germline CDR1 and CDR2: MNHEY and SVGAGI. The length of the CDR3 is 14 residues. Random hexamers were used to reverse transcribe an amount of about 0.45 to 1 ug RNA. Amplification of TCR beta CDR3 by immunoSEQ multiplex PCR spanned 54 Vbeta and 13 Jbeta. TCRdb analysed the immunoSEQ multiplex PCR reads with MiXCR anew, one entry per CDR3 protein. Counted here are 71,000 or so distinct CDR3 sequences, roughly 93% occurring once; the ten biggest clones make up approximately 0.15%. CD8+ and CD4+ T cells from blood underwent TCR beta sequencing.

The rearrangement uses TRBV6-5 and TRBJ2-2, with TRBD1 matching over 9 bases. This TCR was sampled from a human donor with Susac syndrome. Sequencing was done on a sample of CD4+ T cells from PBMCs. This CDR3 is CASSRQGEGGELFF. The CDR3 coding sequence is TGTGCCAGCAGTCGACAGGGGGAAGGCGGGGAGCTGTTTTTT.